Given below is one T cell receptor beta chain in context. Its antigen is undetermined. These data belong to a study of PD-1 blockade in classical Hodgkin lymphoma. Relapse after autologous stem cell transplantation occurred in every patient, and brentuximab vedotin exposure varied. The assay was immunoSEQ multiplex PCR, and TCRdb's table has in-frame clones only and misses some. The sample includes 17,000 or so clones, approximately 72% of them seen just once. Germline CDR1 reads PRHDT; CDR2 reads FYEKMQ (reference sequence). CDR3 length equals 16 residues. Trimming shortened V by 5 bases and J by 4 bases, and 19 bases separated the two germline ends. Study observations and caveats: It was among complete responders that baseline diversity resembled that of newly diagnosed patients. Newly diagnosed patients reportedly had lower baseline TCR diversity than healthy donors.

V is TRBV13 and J is TRBJ2-3; D possibly corresponds to TRBD2 (6 bases). The sequencing used peripheral blood mononuclear cells (PBMCs), collected at baseline. The TCR originated in a human donor with classical Hodgkin lymphoma. The CDR3 is CASSPVPGRVADTQYF. The CDR3, as DNA: TGTGCCAGCAGCCCCGTACCCGGGAGAGTCGCAGATACGCAGTATTTT.